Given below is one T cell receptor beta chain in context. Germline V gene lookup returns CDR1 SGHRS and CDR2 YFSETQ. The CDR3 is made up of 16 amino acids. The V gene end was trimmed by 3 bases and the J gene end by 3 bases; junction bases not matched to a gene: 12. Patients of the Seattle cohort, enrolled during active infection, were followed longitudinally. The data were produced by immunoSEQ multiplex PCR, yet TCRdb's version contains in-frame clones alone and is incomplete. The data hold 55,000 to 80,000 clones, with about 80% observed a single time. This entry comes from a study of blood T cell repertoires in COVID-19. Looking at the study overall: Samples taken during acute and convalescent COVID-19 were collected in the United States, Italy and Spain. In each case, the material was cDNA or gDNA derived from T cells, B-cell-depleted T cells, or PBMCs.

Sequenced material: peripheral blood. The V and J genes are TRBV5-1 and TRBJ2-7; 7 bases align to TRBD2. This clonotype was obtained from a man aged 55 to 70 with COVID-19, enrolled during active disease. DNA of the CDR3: TGCGCCAGCAGCTCAGCTCCGGGACTAAGATACTACGAGCAGTACTTC. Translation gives CASSSAPGLRYYEQYF.